A single T cell receptor beta chain is shown here with its context. As yet, its antigen is unknown. The data were taken from a study of human versus mouse CDR3 diversity and MHC coevolution. Study-wide context: immunoSEQ was reported to reach one in 200,000 T cells sensitivity.

The data were produced by immunoSEQ multiplex PCR, yet TCRdb's version contains in-frame clones alone and is incomplete. The sample lists fewer than 100,000 clones, about 93% occurring once. Whole-study findings and limits: About 1.6 million TCR beta clonotypes were estimated for humans, the largest repertoire.

This CDR3 region has 14 residues. V lost 2 bases and J 4 bases, leaving 11 bases between the germline ends. Per germline, CDR1 SGHTA and CDR2 FQGNSA. Sorting isolated naive CD4 T cells lacking CD45RO and expressing CD62L. The chain combines TRBV7-2 with TRBJ1-1; D may be TRBD1 (5 bases). Sequenced sample: naive CD4+ T cells from blood. Subset denoted: CD45RO-negative CD62L-positive naive CD4 T cells. The TCR was taken from a person between 25 and 70 years old in good health. The CDR3 loop is CASSLPRVSTEAFF. CDR3 bases: TGTGCCAGCAGCTTACCCAGGGTGAGCACTGAAGCTTTCTTT.